This T cell receptor (beta chain) was sequenced for a study of T cell responses to AZD1222 COVID-19 vaccine. Study-wide results and caveats: Unmutated variant regions reportedly attract nearly half of all spike-specific TCRs.

The ends lost 4 bases at V and 3 bases at J; junction bases unmatched: 8. This CDR3 has 15 residues. Per germline, CDR1 SGHRS and CDR2 YFSETQ. Clones were sequenced by immunoSEQ multiplex PCR, and TCRdb holds only the in-frame ones, with some missing. The table has 200,000 or so clones, approximately 91% seen once. Comments on this clone: Its antigen is undetermined.

This material consisted of peripheral blood, taken on day 0 of AZD1222 vaccination. The source is an adult in good health. The V gene is TRBV5-1, the J gene TRBJ2-3; 7 bases are shared with TRBD1. CDR3 coding DNA: TGCGCCAGCAGCGGTGGGACAGTGGAAACAGATACGCAGTATTTT. It is translated as CASSGGTVETDTQYF.